This T cell receptor (beta chain) was sequenced for a study of T-cell reconstitution after alpha-beta-depleted transplantation in children. Researchers prepared the TCRbeta library using unique molecular identifiers, the study reports. TCRdb reanalysed the PCR reads using MiXCR and keeps one entry per CDR3 protein. The profile shows almost 250,000 distinct CDR3 sequences, roughly 26% of them singletons. Germline trimming cut 5 bases from V and 4 bases from J; bases unmatched to any gene: 8. CDR3 size: 16 residues. From germline, CDR1 is SGHTA and CDR2 FQGNSA. General study results and limits: T-cell numbers and diversity, one year after transplant, stemmed largely from T cells that were newly produced. From surviving recipient T cells and thymic progenitors came the high day-60 TCRbeta diversity observed in some patients. Several hundred rapidly expanded clones from non-depleted graft cells reportedly supplied alpha-beta T cells about two months post-transplant.

Notes on this clonotype: Its antigen is unidentified. A much larger clonotype is one base distant, so this may be a read error.

The source was PBMCs, collected before TCRalphabeta/CD19-depleted stem cell transplant. The sequence derives from a girl aged 2-10 years with Fanconi anemia, due to receive a stem cell transplant. V gene TRBV7-2 combines with J gene TRBJ2-3, with 11 nucleotides matching TRBD2. The DNA for the CDR3 is TGTGCCAGCAGCCGCATAGCGGGGGGGCCTCCAGATACGCAGTATTTT. Encoded protein: CASSRIAGGPPDTQYF.